This TCR beta chain was identified during a study of T cell responses to AZD1222 COVID-19 vaccine. V was cut by 5 bases and J by 3 bases, with 13 bases left in between. The germline V gene encodes CDR1 SEHNR and CDR2 FQNEAQ (reference sequence). The CDR3 has 15 residues. Clones were sequenced by immunoSEQ multiplex PCR, and TCRdb holds only the in-frame ones, with some missing. The sample includes approximately 110,000 clones, 70% to 90% of them seen just once. This sample comprised peripheral blood, obtained on day 0 of AZD1222 vaccination. The chain couples TRBV7-9 to TRBJ1-4; D possibly corresponds to TRBD1 (6 bases). The TCR was taken from an adult in good health. CDR3 protein: CASSGGQGANEKLFF. The CDR3 DNA is TGTGCCAGCAGCGGGGGGCAAGGGGCTAATGAAAAACTGTTTTTT.